The TCR beta chain under discussion was sequenced for a study of cytomegalovirus exposure and HLA in healthy donors. With 60 Vbeta and 13 Jbeta primers, the PCR was carried out. Here immunoSEQ multiplex PCR was the method, and the copy in TCRdb shows in-frame clones only, minus some. Seen here are tens of thousands of clones, approximately 75% observed once, and the top ten hold about 4%. As regards this clone: Antigen unknown.

CDR1 MNHEY and CDR2 SMNVEV come from the germline V gene (reference sequence). V was trimmed by 2 bases and J by 4 bases, leaving 15 bases between them. This CDR3 contains 16 residues. Findings and limits, study-wide: Accurate prediction of most subjects' HLA-A and HLA-B alleles from TCR beta sequences was reported. A link between a missense DCLRE1C variant and TCR beta V- and J-gene trimming emerged from a later analysis.

Sequenced sample: PBMCs. This sequence was found in a man aged 55 to 70 in good health and CMV-seronegative. The V and J genes are TRBV27 and TRBJ2-1, with D perhaps matching TRBD1 (5 bases). The CDR3 is CASSLTFKGSYNEQFF. The CDR3 nucleotides are TGTGCCAGCAGTTTAACCTTTAAGGGGTCTTACAATGAGCAGTTCTTC.